The clone carrying this T cell receptor beta chain was counted many times. Germline values: CDR1 KGHSH, CDR2 LQKENI. There are 14 residues in the CDR3. Between the trimmed V and J ends, which lost 0 bases and 3 bases, there was a span of 8 bases. This entry comes from a study of T cells in Graves' hyperthyroidism and ophthalmopathy. RNA transcripts served as the template for amplifying TCR beta CDR3 regions. A set of HTBI primers served as the primers for a first-round RT-PCR of the TCR CDR3. One entry per CDR3 protein results from TCRdb running MiXCR on the multiplex PCR reads. The sample gives nearly 600,000 distinct CDR3 sequences, approximately 15% of which show up once; less than 6% is in the top ten.

Material: blood. The TCR originated in a woman aged 30 to 39 with Graves' hyperthyroidism that later progressed to Graves' ophthalmopathy. The V gene is TRBV18, the J gene TRBJ2-5; tentative D call: TRBD1 (5 bases). This CDR3 reads CASSPPGPEETQYF. In nucleotides, the CDR3 is TGTGCCAGCTCACCACCGGGGCCAGAAGAGACCCAGTACTTC.